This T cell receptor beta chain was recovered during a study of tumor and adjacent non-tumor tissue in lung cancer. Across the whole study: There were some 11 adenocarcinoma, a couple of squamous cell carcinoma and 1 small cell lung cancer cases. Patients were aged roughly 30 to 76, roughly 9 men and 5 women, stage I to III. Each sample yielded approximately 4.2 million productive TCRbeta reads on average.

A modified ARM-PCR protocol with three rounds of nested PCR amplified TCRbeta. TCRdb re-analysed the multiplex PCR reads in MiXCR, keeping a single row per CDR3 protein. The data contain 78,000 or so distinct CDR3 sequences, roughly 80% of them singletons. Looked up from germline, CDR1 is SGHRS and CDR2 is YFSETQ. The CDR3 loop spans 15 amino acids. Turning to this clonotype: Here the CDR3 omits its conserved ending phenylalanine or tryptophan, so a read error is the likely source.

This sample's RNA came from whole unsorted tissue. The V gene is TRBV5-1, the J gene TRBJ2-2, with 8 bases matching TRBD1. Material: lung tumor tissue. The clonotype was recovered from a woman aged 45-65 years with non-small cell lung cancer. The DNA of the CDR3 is TGCGCCAGCAGGGAGGGACAGGCGAAGACCGGGGAGCTGTTTATT. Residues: CASREGQAKTGELFI.